This T cell receptor beta chain was observed in a study of CXCR3-negative and CXCR3-positive naive CD8 T cells. A note on this clonotype: Antigen: not known.

From germline, CDR1 is SGHRS and CDR2 YFSETQ. There are 14 residues in the CDR3. Researchers prepared the TRB cDNA libraries using 5' RACE with UMI labels. Each CDR3 protein gets one entry in TCRdb, which reprocessed the 5' RACE reads and gives no DNA. The data show about 43,000 distinct CDR3 sequences, and the top ten clones hold about 11%. Findings of the study overall: Within a donor, both naive subsets shared TRBV-TRBJ usage, unlike memory cells.

This sequence joins TRBV5-1 and TRBJ2-3; TCRdb names TRBD2, which stays unverified in the absence of DNA. This TCR was recovered from a human donor in good health. Some clones in this sample may be carry-over from other donors' samples. Sequencing input: memory CD8+ T cells from blood. Here the CDR3 reads CASSPEGGTDTQYF.